Listed below are T cell receptor beta chains from one sample, sequenced in a study of tumor-infiltrating lymphocytes in oesophageal squamous cell carcinoma. TCRdb analysed the reads with MiXCR anew, one entry per CDR3 protein. The profile shows 12,000 or so distinct CDR3 sequences, more than 50% of them singletons. The sequenced material came from blood. The receptors derive from a female donor with esophageal squamous cell carcinoma. CDR3s include the opening cysteine and the closing phenylalanine or tryptophan. The D gene is left open where the match is weak. Clone size is stated in some rows and not others, as once, few, many or a class when expanded.

.	TRBJ2-1	TRBV7-8	TRBD2	TGTGCCAGCAGCGTGAGCGGGAGGGCCTTGAATGAGCAGTTCTTC	CASSVSGRALNEQFF
.	TRBJ2-5	TRBV7-6	.	TGTGCCAGCAGCTTATCAGGGGTCAAAGAGACCCAGTACTTC	CASSLSGVKETQYF
.	TRBJ2-5	TRBV12-5	.	TGTGCTAGTGGTTCGTACGGGACCCAGTACTTC	CASGSYGTQYF
few	TRBJ2-7	TRBV7-2	.	TGTGCCAGCAGCCCAGCCTTGGGGACAAACTACGAGCAGTACTTC	CASSPALGTNYEQYF
.	TRBJ2-5	TRBV7-2	.	TGTGCCAGCAGCTTAGGGGGACCCGGGTTATCGGAGACCCAGTACTTC	CASSLGGPGLSETQYF
.	TRBJ2-3	TRBV6-8	TRBD2	TGTGCCAGCAGTTACTCCTCGCCGCGAATAGCGGGAGGGCCCGATACGCAGTATTTT	CASSYSSPRIAGGPDTQYF
few	TRBJ2-7	TRBV7-8	TRBD2	TGTGCCAGCAGCACCCAAAGCGGGAGTTACGAGCAGTACTTC	CASSTQSGSYEQYF
.	TRBJ2-7	TRBV28	TRBD1	TGTGCCAGCTGGGGTACCGGGACAGGGATGTACGAGCAGTACTTC	CASWGTGTGMYEQYF
many	TRBJ1-4	TRBV5-1	.	TGCGCCAGCAGCTTGAAGGGGGAACTGTTTTTT	CASSLKGELFF
.	TRBJ2-7	TRBV10-3	TRBD1	TGTGCCATCAGTAAAGACAGGGGATCCTACGAGCAGTACTTC	CAISKDRGSYEQYF
.	TRBJ2-5	TRBV12-3/TRBV12-4	TRBD1	TGTGCCAGCACGTGGGACAGCCTTAGCACAGATACGCAGTACTTC	CASTWDSLSTDTQYF
few	TRBJ1-2	TRBV5-5	TRBD1	TGTGCCAGCGTCTCCCCGAGGGACAGGGGGGCTGGTGGCTACACCTTC	CASVSPRDRGAGGYTF
.	TRBJ2-2	TRBV7-3	TRBD2	TGTGCCAGCAGCTTACGGACTAGCGCCCACGGGGAGCTGTTTTTT	CASSLRTSAHGELFF
.	TRBJ2-6	TRBV7-4	.	TGTGCCAGCAGCCCTTGGGGGGGCGGGGCCAACGTCCTGACTTTC	CASSPWGGGANVLTF
.	TRBJ2-7	TRBV7-6	.	TGTGCCAGCAGCTTAGGGGCTAGCGTAGCCTACGAGCAGTACTTC	CASSLGASVAYEQYF
once	TRBJ2-7	TRBV7-6	TRBD1	TGTGCCAGCAGCGGAGAACGGGACAGGGGCTCCTACGAGCAGTACTTC	CASSGERDRGSYEQYF
.	TRBJ2-7	TRBV12-3/TRBV12-4	TRBD1	TGTGCCAGCAGTTTATATACGGACAGGGACTACGAGCAGTACTTC	CASSLYTDRDYEQYF
once	TRBJ2-7	TRBV12-3/TRBV12-4	.	TGTGCCAGCAGACAGGGGAGGTTTTCCTACGAGCAGTACTTC	CASRQGRFSYEQYF
.	TRBJ2-1	TRBV6-1	.	TGTGCCAGCTGCCGCTTTGGGAATGAGCAGTTCTTC	CASCRFGNEQFF
.	TRBJ2-5	TRBV7-6	TRBD1	TGTGCCAGCAGCTTGGAGACAGGGGCCGGGACCCAGTACTTC	CASSLETGAGTQYF
.	TRBJ2-3	TRBV12-3/TRBV12-4	.	TGTGCCAGCAGTGGTGACCCACACTACACAGATACGCAGTATTTT	CASSGDPHYTDTQYF
many	TRBJ2-6	TRBV11-3	.	.	CASSFTDRPLWLHLRF
many	TRBJ2-5	TRBV11-1	.	TGTGCCAGCAGCGACCGTTCTATCCAAGAGACCCAGTACTTC	CASSDRSIQETQYF
.	TRBJ2-1	TRBV7-8	TRBD1	TGTGCCAGCAGCTTAGTTCAGGGGGCGGGAAATGAGCAGTTCTTC	CASSLVQGAGNEQFF
medium-sized	TRBJ2-5	TRBV6-1	TRBD1	TGTGCCAGCAGTGGGGGGAAGTGGACAGGGGCGAAGCAAGAGACCCAGTACTTC	CASSGGKWTGAKQETQYF
few	TRBJ1-1	TRBV30	TRBD1	TGTGCCTGGAGTGCCGACAGGGGGTACACTGAAGCTTTCTTT	CAWSADRGYTEAFF
.	TRBJ1-5	TRBV7-2	.	TGTGCCAGCAGCTCGGACATACAGCCCCAGCATTTT	CASSSDIQPQHF
.	TRBJ2-3	TRBV6-1	TRBD1	TGTGCCAGCAGCCACGGGACAGGCACAGATACGCAGTATTTT	CASSHGTGTDTQYF
medium-sized	TRBJ1-1	TRBV7-9	TRBD1	TGTGCCAGCAGCTTATCACAGGGGGCTTACACTGAAGCTTTCTTT	CASSLSQGAYTEAFF
medium-sized	TRBJ2-7	TRBV7-8	.	TGTGCCAGCAACGGCGGCGGATATGAGCAGTACTTC	CASNGGGYEQYF
.	TRBJ2-7	TRBV7-2	.	TGTGTCAGCAGCTTAGCCGCCGGGACAAATGCCTACGAGCAGTACTTC	CVSSLAAGTNAYEQYF
.	TRBJ1-3	TRBV7-9	TRBD1	TGTGCCAGCAGCTTAGGGCCCGGGACAGGAGGAAACACCATATATTTT	CASSLGPGTGGNTIYF
.	TRBJ1-5	TRBV7-8	.	TGTGCCAGCAGCTTGGGGCCGGGGCGTCAGCCCCAGCATTTT	CASSLGPGRQPQHF
.	TRBJ1-2	TRBV7-4	.	TGTGCCAGCAGCTTAGGGGACAACTATGGCTACACCTTC	CASSLGDNYGYTF
many	TRBJ2-3	TRBV10-2	.	TGCGCCAGCACGCGACAGACTAGCACAGATACGCAGTATTTT	CASTRQTSTDTQYF
.	TRBJ2-1	TRBV7-9	.	TGTGCCAGCAGCTTAGGGAAGACGGGGTACAATGAGCAGTTCTTC	CASSLGKTGYNEQFF
.	TRBJ2-1	TRBV7-3	TRBD2	TGTGCCAGCAGTAGAAGGGGGGGACTAGCGGGGGGGAAATGGACGCATGAGCAGTTCTTC	CASSRRGGLAGGKWTHEQFF
many	TRBJ1-3	TRBV6-1	.	TGTGCCAGCACTCTAAATAAATACACCGGAAACACCATATATTTT	CASTLNKYTGNTIYF
.	TRBJ1-3	TRBV6-1	.	TGTGCCAGCAGTGAAGGTGGTGGAAACACCATATATTTT	CASSEGGGNTIYF
few	TRBJ2-7	TRBV6-1	TRBD2	TGTGCCAGCAGTGAAAGGCTAGCGGCCTCCAATGAGCAGTACTTC	CASSERLAASNEQYF
medium-sized	TRBJ2-1	TRBV7-2	TRBD2	TGTGCCAGCAGCAGCGGACTAGTTGGGTACAATGAGCAGTTCTTC	CASSSGLVGYNEQFF
many	TRBJ2-3	TRBV7-2	TRBD2	TGTGCCAGCAGCACCCGACTAGCGGGAGGGTCAGATACGCAGTATTTT	CASSTRLAGGSDTQYF
.	TRBJ2-7	TRBV6-1	TRBD2	TGTGCCAGCAGTGAAGTAGCGGGATCTAACTACGAGCAGTACTTC	CASSEVAGSNYEQYF
.	TRBJ1-2	TRBV4-1	.	TGCGCCAGCAGCCTCGGACAGACACCTCTCAGGGGCTACACCTTC	CASSLGQTPLRGYTF
.	TRBJ2-1	TRBV11-1	TRBD1	TGTGCCAGCAGCTTAGCGGTCGGGACAGGGCTAAATGAGCAGTTCTTC	CASSLAVGTGLNEQFF
few	TRBJ2-4	TRBV7-8	.	TGTGCCAGCAGCTTAGTTCCCTCCGGGACCGCGAGGAACATTCAGTACTTC	CASSLVPSGTARNIQYF
medium-sized	TRBJ2-7	TRBV7-2	.	TGTGCCAGCAGCCTGGCAAGCTCCTACGAGCAGTACTTC	CASSLASSYEQYF
.	TRBJ2-1	TRBV7-6	TRBD1	TGTGCTAGCAGCTTAGCCATACAGGGGGTGGGTTCCTACAATGAGCAGTTCTTC	CASSLAIQGVGSYNEQFF
.	TRBJ1-2	TRBV7-4	.	TGTGCCAGCAGCTTATTGGGGGGGACGGGCGGCTACACCTTC	CASSLLGGTGGYTF
.	TRBJ2-3	TRBV7-2	TRBD2	TGTGCCAGCAGCTTCTTCCCGGGGGGGCTCACAGATACGCAGTATTTT	CASSFFPGGLTDTQYF
.	TRBJ2-3	TRBV12-3/TRBV12-4	TRBD2	TGTGCCAGCAGTTTAAGACTAGCGGGAGACGATACGCAGTATTTT	CASSLRLAGDDTQYF
few	TRBJ1-2	TRBV27	.	TGCACCAGCAGTTTAGGCGTGAGTACCTTC	CTSSLGVSTF
.	TRBJ2-7	TRBV7-6	.	TGTGCCAGCAGCGGCCGGAAGGGGGGCTACGAGCAGTACTTC	CASSGRKGGYEQYF
.	TRBJ2-4	TRBV24-1	.	TGTGCCACCAGTGATCCGAACGAGGTGAGGGATGAGCAGTACTTC	CATSDPNEVRDEQYF
.	TRBJ2-7	TRBV7-6	.	TGTGCCAGCAGCTTTCAGTCGTACAATGAGCAGTACTTC	CASSFQSYNEQYF